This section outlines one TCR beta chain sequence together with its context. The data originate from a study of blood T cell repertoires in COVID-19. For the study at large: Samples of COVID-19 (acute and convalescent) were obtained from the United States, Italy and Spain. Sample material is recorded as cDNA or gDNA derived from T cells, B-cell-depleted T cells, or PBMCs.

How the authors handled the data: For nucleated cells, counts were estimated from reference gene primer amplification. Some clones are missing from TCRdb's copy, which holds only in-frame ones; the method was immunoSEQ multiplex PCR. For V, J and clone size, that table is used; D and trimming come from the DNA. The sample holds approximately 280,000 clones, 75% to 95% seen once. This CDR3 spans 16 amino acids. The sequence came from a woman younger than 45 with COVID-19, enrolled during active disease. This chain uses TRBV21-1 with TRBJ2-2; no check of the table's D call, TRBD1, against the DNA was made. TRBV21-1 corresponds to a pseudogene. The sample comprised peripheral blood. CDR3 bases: TGTGCCAGCAGCAAAGTTGGAGACAGTATCACCGGGGAGCTGTTTTTT. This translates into CASSKVGDSITGELFF.